A selection of T cell receptor beta chains follows, all from one sample in a study of blood T cell repertoires in COVID-19. Data came from immunoSEQ multiplex PCR; TCRdb stores just in-frame clones and leaves some out. The sample holds approximately 160,000 clones, 84% seen once. The material sequenced was peripheral blood. The receptors shown here come from a man between 40 and 49 years old who had recovered from COVID-19. The CDR3 runs from the conserved cysteine through the conserved F or W. Each record gives: J gene, clone size, D gene, V gene, CDR3 DNA, CDR3 protein. D genes are given only for firm matches. The listing skips clone size in some rows; elsewhere it reads once, few, many or a size class.

>TRBJ2-3|.|TRBD2|TRBV28
TGTGCCAGCAGCACGAGCGGGAGTGGCACAGATACGCAGTATTTT
CASSTSGSGTDTQYF
>TRBJ2-1|.|TRBD2|TRBV9
TGTGCCAGCAGCGTAGGGAGTCTAGCGGAGTACAATGAGCAGTTCTTC
CASSVGSLAEYNEQFF
>TRBJ2-7|.|TRBD2|TRBV4-3
TGCGCCAGCAGCCAAGACCGAGCTAGCGGTTCCTACGAGCAGTACTTC
CASSQDRASGSYEQYF
>TRBJ1-2|.|.|TRBV29-1
TGCAGCGGGTGGGGCGGGGGCGGCTACACCTTC
CSGWGGGGYTF
>TRBJ1-1|.|TRBD1|TRBV30
TGTGCCTGGAGCACTCAGGGGGCGTTAAACACTGAAGCTTTCTTT
CAWSTQGALNTEAFF
>TRBJ2-2|.|.|TRBV7-2
TGTGCCAGCAGCTTAGGAGGCCCCAGGGAGCTGTTTTTT
CASSLGGPRELFF
>TRBJ2-7|.|TRBD1|TRBV6-5
TGTGCCAGCAGTCGCCGGGACAGGGGGGTCTACGAGCAGTACTTC
CASSRRDRGVYEQYF
>TRBJ2-1|.|TRBD1|TRBV11-2
TGTGCCAGCAGCTTCCCCGGGACAGGGAATAATGAGCAGTTCTTC
CASSFPGTGNNEQFF
>TRBJ2-3|.|TRBD2|TRBV2
TGTGCCAGCAGTCCGACTAGCGGGGGGAACACAGATACGCAGTATTTT
CASSPTSGGNTDTQYF
>TRBJ2-1|.|.|TRBV12-3/TRBV12-4
TGTGCCACCCGGGAGGGGGCCAGGGAGCAGTTCTTC
CATREGAREQFF
>TRBJ1-5|once|TRBD1|TRBV5-5
TGTGCCAGCAGCTTGGATGGACAGGGCAATCAGCCCCAGCATTTT
CASSLDGQGNQPQHF
>TRBJ2-5|.|.|TRBV6-2/TRBV6-3
TGTGCCAGCAGTTACCCCTCAACCGGCCAAGAGACCCAGTACTTC
CASSYPSTGQETQYF
>TRBJ2-5|.|TRBD1|TRBV7-7
TGTGCTAGCAGCTTATACAGGGGGTACGAGACCCAGTACTTC
CASSLYRGYETQYF
>TRBJ2-7|.|TRBD2|TRBV12-3/TRBV12-4
TGTGCCAGCAGCTCATTGGGAGGGGACGAGCAGTACTTC
CASSSLGGDEQYF
>TRBJ2-5|.|TRBD1|TRBV4-3
TGCGCCAGCAGCCGTGTCTCGGGACAGCAAGAGACCCAGTACTTC
CASSRVSGQQETQYF
>TRBJ2-7|.|.|TRBV4-1
TGCGCCAGCAGCCAAGACGGGACATCCTACGAGCAGTACTTC
CASSQDGTSYEQYF
>TRBJ2-7|.|.|TRBV29-1
TGCAGCGTTGCCGGACAGTCCTACGAGCAGTACTTC
CSVAGQSYEQYF
>TRBJ2-1|.|.|TRBV7-8
TGTGCCAGCAGCTTGCAGGCCTACAATGAGCAGTTCTTC
CASSLQAYNEQFF
>TRBJ2-6|.|TRBD1|TRBV19
TGTGCCAGTAGCCTCCTCTACAATGGACAGGCCTTCTCTGGGGCCAACGTCCTGACTTTC
CASSLLYNGQAFSGANVLTF
>TRBJ2-1|.|.|TRBV14
TGTGCCAGCAGCCAAAGGAGACAGGTTGCCAATGAGCAGTTCTTC
CASSQRRQVANEQFF
>TRBJ2-2|few|.|TRBV5-1
TGCGCCAGCAGGAAGGGGGAATGGACCGGGGAGCTGTTTTTT
CASRKGEWTGELFF
>TRBJ2-2|.|.|TRBV4-1
TGCGCCAGCACCTCCCAGGTTCGCAACACCGGGGAGCTGTTTTTT
CASTSQVRNTGELFF
>TRBJ2-2|.|.|TRBV28
TGTGCCAGCTGCGTATGGAGAATAGGCGGGGAGCTGTTTTTT
CASCVWRIGGELFF
>TRBJ1-5|.|TRBD1|TRBV4-3
TGCGCCAGCAGCCAAGGGACAGGGGCTGGGCAGCCCCAGCATTTT
CASSQGTGAGQPQHF
>TRBJ2-1|few|TRBD2|TRBV4-3
TGCGCCAGCAGCCAAGTTAGTCAACTAGCGGGAGGTAGGAGTGAGCAGTTCTTC
CASSQVSQLAGGRSEQFF
>TRBJ2-2|once|TRBD2|TRBV19
TGTGCCAGTAGATCAGGGCGGGAGAGGAAAACCGGGGAGCTGTTTTTT
CASRSGRERKTGELFF
>TRBJ2-1|.|.|TRBV29-1
TGCAGCGTCGTTCATACAGGATCCTACAATGAGCAGTTCTTC
CSVVHTGSYNEQFF
>TRBJ1-1|.|.|TRBV12-3/TRBV12-4
TGTGCCAGCAGCGGAAGCGTGGGGCCTGAAGCTTTCTTT
CASSGSVGPEAFF
>TRBJ2-7|.|TRBD1|TRBV27
TGTGCCAGCAGTTTGGGACAGGGTACCTACGAGCAGTACTTC
CASSLGQGTYEQYF
>TRBJ1-2|.|.|TRBV7-2
TGTGCCAGCAGCTTGGGCGGGTCGGCTGGGGGGGGCTACACCTTC
CASSLGGSAGGGYTF
>TRBJ2-7|many|TRBD1|TRBV7-9
TGTGCCAGCAGCTTAGGGGCAGGGGGCAAGGGCGAGCAGTACTTC
CASSLGAGGKGEQYF
>TRBJ2-7|.|.|TRBV7-2
TGTGCCAGCAGCTTAGATTTCAGGGCCTACGAGCAGTACTTC
CASSLDFRAYEQYF
>TRBJ1-1|.|.|TRBV29-1
TGCAGCGTCCGTTCGGGAAACACTGAAGCTTTCTTT
CSVRSGNTEAFF
>TRBJ1-1|.|TRBD1|TRBV9
TGTGCCAGCAGCGTAGTGTATGGGACAGGGGCTGAAGCTTTCTTT
CASSVVYGTGAEAFF
>TRBJ1-1|.|.|TRBV27
TGTGCCAGCAGACGAGGGACTAACACTGAAGCTTTCTTT
CASRRGTNTEAFF
>TRBJ1-5|.|TRBD1|TRBV28
TGTGCCAGCAGTTTCCGACAGGGTATTACGCCCCAGCATTTT
CASSFRQGITPQHF
>TRBJ2-2|.|TRBD2|TRBV28
TGTGCCAGCAGTGGAGAGCGGGGACCCACCGGGGAGCTGTTTTTT
CASSGERGPTGELFF
>TRBJ2-3|.|.|TRBV4-2
TGTGCCAGCAGCCAAGGACGGGGGTATGGAGATACGCAGTATTTT
CASSQGRGYGDTQYF
>TRBJ2-7|.|TRBD1|TRBV5-5
TGTGCCAGCAGCGCGGACAGGGGGCTTCTGTACGAGCAGTACTTC
CASSADRGLLYEQYF
>TRBJ2-7|.|.|TRBV19
TGTGCCAGTAGTGCCAACCGAGGCTACGAGCAGTACTTC
CASSANRGYEQYF
>TRBJ1-5|.|.|TRBV24-1
TGTGCCACCAGTGATCCCCGGGATCCCAGAGGGCCCCAGCATTTT
CATSDPRDPRGPQHF
>TRBJ1-3|.|.|TRBV28
TGTGCCAGCAGCCGCCGGAACACCATATATTTT
CASSRRNTIYF
>TRBJ1-4|few|.|TRBV3-1/TRBV3-2
TGTGCCAGCAGCCGACAGGCAACTAATGAAAAACTGTTTTTT
CASSRQATNEKLFF
>TRBJ1-4|.|.|TRBV4-1
TGCGCCAGCAGCCAAGCTTCAGCGCGGGGTAGTGAAAAACTGTTTTTT
CASSQASARGSEKLFF
>TRBJ2-7|.|.|TRBV7-9
TGTGCCAGCAGGGCTATTGAGGTTAACTCCTACGAGCAGTACTTC
CASRAIEVNSYEQYF